This entry is about one TCR beta chain. The source of the sample is a study of blood T cell repertoires in COVID-19. Study at large: T cells, B-cell-depleted T cells, or PBMCs provided the cDNA or gDNA that served as material.

The V gene's germline CDR1 is MNHNS and CDR2 SASEGT. J lost 5 bases, V lost 2 bases, and 10 bases had no gene match. The CDR3 is 16 residues long. Per the original data handling: Counts of nucleated cells, estimated from reference gene primer amplification, were obtained. The assay was immunoSEQ multiplex PCR, and TCRdb's table has in-frame clones only and misses some. V, J and clone size are those of that table, while D and trimming were read from the DNA. The sample has just under 40,000 clones, about 94% seen once. Input material: peripheral blood. This rearrangement joins TRBV6-1 to TRBJ2-7; 9 bases map to TRBD2. The source is a human donor with active COVID-19. The donor label of this sample is uncertain. The CDR3 nucleotides are TGTGCCAGCAGTGAACCAAGCGGGAGGATTGGGGACGAGCAGTACTTC. Its protein is CASSEPSGRIGDEQYF.